This passage covers 9 T cell receptor beta chains from one sample sequenced in a study of shared clonotypes between healthy human individuals. TCRdb keeps only in-frame clones here, not all; method: immunoSEQ multiplex PCR. The sample has some 2,000,000 clones, about 95% seen once; the top ten hold roughly 1.1%. In the naive CD8 group, cells lacked CD45RO and were positively selected for CCR7, so terminally differentiated effector memory CD45RA+ cells were left out. The sample comprised naive CD8+ T cells sorted from blood. Every receptor here comes from a man aged 18 to 30 in good health.

This clone was recorded only once. Other DNA sequences within the sample encode an identical CDR3. V usage is TRBV19 and J usage is TRBJ2-7, with D possibly being TRBD2 (6 bases). With 3 bases removed from V and 6 bases from J, the gap between germline ends came to 6 bases. Germline loops: CDR1 LNHDA, CDR2 SQIVND (reference sequence). The CDR3 length is 11 residues. The CDR3 DNA reads as TGTGCCAGTAGTATCGGGAGCGAGCAGTACTTC. Its protein is CASSIGSEQYF.

CDR3 in amino acids: CASSQGVAGGLSSYEQYF. The CDR3 DNA sequence: TGCGCCAGCAGCCAAGGGGTAGCGGGGGGCCTTAGCTCCTACGAGCAGTACTTC. This sequence joins TRBV4-3 and TRBJ2-7; 10 positions agree with TRBD2. The V and J ends lost 1 base and 0 bases, in that order; junction bases with no gene match: 9. Germline-derived CDR1 and CDR2 are LGHNA and YSLEER. The CDR3 sequence is 18 residues long.

Comment on this clone: Other DNA sequences of this sample code for an identical CDR3. The chain uses TRBV30 and TRBJ2-7; D remains unclear. The CDR3 sequence is 11 residues long. CDR1 and CDR2 from the germline V gene are GTSNPN and SVGIG (reference sequence). The V and J ends lost 3 bases and 4 bases respectively, with 7 bases between them. The CDR3 is CAWSPAYEQYF. CDR3 bases: TGTGCCTGGAGCCCCGCTTACGAGCAGTACTTC.

The rearrangement joins TRBV6-5 to TRBJ2-7; tentatively, D is TRBD2 (5 bases). Germline V gene sequence: CDR1 MNHEY, CDR2 SVGAGI. CDR3 length: 13 amino acids. Trimming removed 6 bases from V and 3 bases from J, with 12 bases in between. CDR3 sequence: CASSPMGVYEQYF. The CDR3 DNA is TGTGCCAGCAGCCCGATGGGAGTCTACGAGCAGTACTTC.

The V call is TRBV30, the J call TRBJ2-7, with 13 bases that match TRBD2. Trimming removed 5 bases from V and 3 bases from J; junction bases left unmatched: 1. Germline V gives CDR1 GTSNPN, CDR2 SVGIG (reference sequence). This CDR3 is built from 13 residues. The CDR3 DNA reads as TGTGCCTGGGGGACTAGCGGGGTCTACGAGCAGTACTTC. Its translation is CAWGTSGVYEQYF.

The genes are TRBV4-1 and TRBJ2-7; D tentatively fits TRBD1 or TRBD2 (5 bases each). Trimming pared 0 bases from V and 10 bases from J, leaving 28 bases between. There are 18 residues in the CDR3. The germline V gene has CDR1 MGHRA and CDR2 YSYEKL. CDR3 region: CASSQDSARGGSGIEQYF. The CDR3 coding sequence is TGCGCCAGCAGCCAAGATTCCGCCCGGGGCGGCTCCGGTATCGAACAGTACTTC.

V is TRBV7-6 and J is TRBJ2-1; tentatively, D is TRBD2 (6 bases). The germline V gene has CDR1 SGHVS and CDR2 FNYEAQ. CDR3 size: 15 residues. Trimming stripped 4 bases from V and 2 bases from J, with 12 bases between. The CDR3 region is CASSSNLAPYNEQFF. The DNA for the CDR3 is TGTGCCAGCAGCTCCAATCTAGCGCCCTACAATGAGCAGTTCTTC.

This chain uses TRBV29-1 with TRBJ2-1, with 10 bases fitting TRBD2. Germline assignment: CDR1 SQVTM and CDR2 ANQGSEA. The J segment lost 0 bases and the V segment lost 3 bases, leaving 8 bases of the junction unmatched. The CDR3 totals 17 residues. The CDR3: CSVDNLAGASSYNEQFF. In DNA form, the CDR3 reads TGCAGCGTTGACAATCTAGCGGGGGCTAGCTCCTACAATGAGCAGTTCTTC.

J is TRBJ2-2 and V is TRBV2; no definite D call. V was clipped by 2 bases and J by 10 bases, with 11 bases between them. Germline V gene sequence: CDR1 SNHLY, CDR2 FYNNEI. This CDR3 region has 13 residues. Written as DNA, the CDR3 is TGTGCCAGCAGTGAAAGGATTTCGATGGAGCTGTTTTTT. Its translation: CASSERISMELFF.